This T cell receptor (beta chain) is from a study of CD8 T cells in ankylosing spondylitis. V lost 3 bases, J lost 5 bases, and 2 bases stayed unmatched. This CDR3 comprises 15 residues. Germline CDR1 and CDR2: LGHNA and YSLEER. Only a few counts were recorded for this clonotype. Its antigen is not known. It was by quantitative 5'-RACE with molecular barcodes that TCR beta libraries were made. TCRdb redid the calling of the 5' RACE reads with MiXCR, one entry per CDR3 protein. There are under 200,000 distinct CDR3 sequences in the sample; around a tenth occur only once, and less than 15% lies in the top ten. Study-wide findings and caveats: There was reportedly significant enrichment of clones that were disease-linked in matched ankylosing spondylitis synovial fluid. Characteristic of ankylosing spondylitis blood, it appeared, was a TCR beta motif comprising several highly homologous variants.

The J gene is TRBJ1-5, the V gene TRBV4-3; 12 positions match TRBD1. The specimen was blood, either unsorted or a sorted T cell fraction (not recorded which). This sequence was found in a female donor with ankylosing spondylitis or in good health (not recorded which). The CDR3 loop reads CASSHGTGGHQPQHF. The CDR3, as DNA: TGCGCCAGCAGCCACGGGACAGGGGGCCATCAGCCCCAGCATTTT.